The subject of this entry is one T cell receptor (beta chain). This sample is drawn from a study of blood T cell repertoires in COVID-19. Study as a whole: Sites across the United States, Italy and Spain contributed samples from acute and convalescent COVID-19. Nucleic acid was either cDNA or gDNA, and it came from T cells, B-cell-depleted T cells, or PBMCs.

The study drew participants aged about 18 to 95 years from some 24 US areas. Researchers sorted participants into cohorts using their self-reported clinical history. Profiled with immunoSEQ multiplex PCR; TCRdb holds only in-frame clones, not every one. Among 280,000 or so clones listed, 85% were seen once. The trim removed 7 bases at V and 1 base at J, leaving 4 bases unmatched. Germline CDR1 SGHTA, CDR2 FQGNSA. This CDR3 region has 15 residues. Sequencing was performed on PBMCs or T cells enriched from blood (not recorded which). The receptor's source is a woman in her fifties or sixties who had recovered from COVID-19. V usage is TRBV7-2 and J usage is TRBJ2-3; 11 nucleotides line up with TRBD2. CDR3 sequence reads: CASKPGLAGTDTQYF. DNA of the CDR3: TGTGCCAGCAAACCGGGACTAGCGGGCACAGATACGCAGTATTTT. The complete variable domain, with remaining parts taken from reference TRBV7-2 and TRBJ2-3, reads GAGVSQSPSNKVTEKGKDVELRCDPISGHTALYWYRQSLGQGLEFLIYFQGNSAPDKSGLPSDRFSAERTGGSVSTLTIQRTQQEDSAVYLCASKPGLAGTDTQYFGPGTRLTVL.